This entry is about one T cell receptor beta chain. The primer mix had 60 Vbeta and 13 Jbeta primers. Measured with immunoSEQ multiplex PCR; TCRdb has only the in-frame clones, and not every one. The profile shows roughly 71,000 clones, almost 80% of them singletons. The CDR3 has 10 residues. CDR1 and CDR2 (germline): MNHEY, SMNVEV (reference sequence). Deletions cut 6 bases from V and 6 bases from J, with 5 bases between. This record comes from a study of cytomegalovirus exposure and HLA in healthy donors. The material sequenced was PBMCs. J is TRBJ1-1 and V is TRBV27; D remains unclear. The sequence came from a girl aged 10 to 17 in good health and CMV-seropositive. The chain's CDR3 is CASRTPEAFF. For the CDR3, the DNA is TGTGCCAGCAGGACTCCTGAAGCTTTCTTT.